Listed below are T cell receptor beta chains from one sample, sequenced in a study of T cells in Graves' hyperthyroidism and ophthalmopathy. In TCRdb, the multiplex PCR reads were re-called with MiXCR into one record per CDR3 protein. The data hold a few hundred thousand distinct CDR3 sequences, with 46% observed a single time. Material: peripheral blood or thyroid tissue (not recorded which). The receptor source for this set is a woman younger than 30 with Graves' hyperthyroidism. Each CDR3 is given with its conserved first and last residue. A D gene is named only where the DNA matches it firmly. Clone sizes are given selectively: once, few, many, or a class where the clone is expanded.

abundance: NA
d_gene: NA
j_gene: TRBJ1-4
v_gene: TRBV20-1
CDR3aa: CSARDRGGDEKLFF
CDR3nt: TGCAGTGCTAGAGATCGGGGCGGGGACGAAAAACTGTTTTTT

abundance: NA
d_gene: NA
j_gene: TRBJ2-5
v_gene: TRBV29-1
CDR3aa: CSVQTTRNEETQYF
CDR3nt: TGCAGCGTTCAGACTACACGAAATGAAGAGACCCAGTACTTC

abundance: NA
d_gene: NA
j_gene: TRBJ1-2
v_gene: TRBV5-4
CDR3aa: CASSLVGIGGYTF
CDR3nt: TGTGCCAGCAGCTTGGTCGGGATAGGGGGCTACACCTTC

abundance: NA
d_gene: TRBD1
j_gene: TRBJ1-5
v_gene: TRBV9
CDR3aa: CASSAQGVEAGGQPQHF
CDR3nt: TGTGCCAGCAGCGCTCAGGGCGTGGAGGCAGGGGGTCAGCCCCAGCATTTT

abundance: few
d_gene: NA
j_gene: TRBJ2-7
v_gene: TRBV10-1
CDR3aa: CASSYSLAYEQYF
CDR3nt: TGTGCCAGCAGTTACTCCCTAGCCTACGAGCAGTACTTC

abundance: few
d_gene: TRBD2
j_gene: TRBJ2-5
v_gene: TRBV12-5
CDR3aa: CASGLVLWGRTSGSGAAETQYF
CDR3nt: TGTGCTAGTGGTTTGGTACTATGGGGGAGGACTAGCGGGAGTGGCGCGGCGGAGACCCAGTACTTC

abundance: NA
d_gene: NA
j_gene: TRBJ1-5
v_gene: TRBV7-3
CDR3aa: CASSPDTGETGGVNQPQHF
CDR3nt: TGTGCCAGCAGCCCTGACACCGGGGAGACAGGTGGGGTAAATCAGCCCCAGCATTTT

abundance: many
d_gene: NA
j_gene: TRBJ1-2
v_gene: TRBV4-3
CDR3aa: CASSRSAKPGRYTF
CDR3nt: TGCGCCAGCAGCCGAAGCGCGAAACCGGGGCGCTACACCTTC

abundance: few
d_gene: NA
j_gene: TRBJ2-3
v_gene: TRBV29-1
CDR3aa: CSAQTEPMGTDTQYF
CDR3nt: TGCAGCGCCCAGACAGAGCCCATGGGCACAGATACGCAGTATTTT

abundance: NA
d_gene: TRBD1
j_gene: TRBJ1-1
v_gene: TRBV6-2/TRBV6-3
CDR3aa: CASSYSRRGRMRTEAFF
CDR3nt: TGTGCCAGCAGTTACTCGAGGAGGGGGCGAATGAGAACTGAAGCTTTCTTT

abundance: many
d_gene: NA
j_gene: TRBJ1-5
v_gene: TRBV4-2
CDR3aa: CASSSPGRHNQPQHF
CDR3nt: TGTGCCAGCAGCTCCCCCGGGAGGCACAATCAGCCCCAGCATTTT

abundance: NA
d_gene: NA
j_gene: TRBJ2-7
v_gene: TRBV7-3
CDR3aa: CAAQDLGEQYF
CDR3nt: TGTGCTGCGCAGGACCTAGGGGAGCAGTACTTC

abundance: NA
d_gene: NA
j_gene: TRBJ2-3
v_gene: TRBV2
CDR3aa: CASSDLLSTDTQYF
CDR3nt: TGTGCCAGCAGTGATCTCCTCAGCACAGATACGCAGTATTTT

abundance: NA
d_gene: NA
j_gene: TRBJ1-2
v_gene: TRBV20-1
CDR3aa: CSAAGGGYTF
CDR3nt: TGCAGTGCGGCGGGGGGCGGCTACACCTTC

abundance: NA
d_gene: TRBD1
j_gene: TRBJ1-1
v_gene: TRBV2
CDR3aa: CASSTQGGPDTEAFF
CDR3nt: TGTGCCAGCAGTACACAGGGGGGGCCGGACACTGAAGCTTTCTTT